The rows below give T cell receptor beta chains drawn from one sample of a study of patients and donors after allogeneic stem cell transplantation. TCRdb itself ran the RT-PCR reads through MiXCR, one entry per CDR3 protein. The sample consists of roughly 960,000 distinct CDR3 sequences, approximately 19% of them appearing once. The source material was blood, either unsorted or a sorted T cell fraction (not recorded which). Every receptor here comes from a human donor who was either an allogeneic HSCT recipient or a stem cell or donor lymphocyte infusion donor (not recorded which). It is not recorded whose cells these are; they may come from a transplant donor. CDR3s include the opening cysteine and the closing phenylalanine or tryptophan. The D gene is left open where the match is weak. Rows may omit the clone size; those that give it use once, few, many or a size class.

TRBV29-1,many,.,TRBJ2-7,CSVEPDDSYEQYF,TGCAGCGTTGAACCGGACGACTCCTACGAGCAGTACTTC
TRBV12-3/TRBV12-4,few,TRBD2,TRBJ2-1,CASSLGTSGGSGEQFF,TGTGCCAGCAGTCTCGGGACTAGCGGGGGATCAGGTGAGCAGTTCTTC
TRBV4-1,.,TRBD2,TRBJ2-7,CASSHRLAGGSYEQYF,TGCGCCAGCAGCCACAGACTAGCGGGAGGGTCCTACGAGCAGTACTTC
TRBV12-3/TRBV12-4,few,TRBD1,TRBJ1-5,CASNLQGPNQPQHF,TGTGCCAGCAATTTACAGGGGCCCAATCAGCCCCAGCATTTT
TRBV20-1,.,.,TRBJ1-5,CSARDRQGSNQPQHF,TGCAGTGCTAGAGATCGCCAGGGGAGCAATCAGCCCCAGCATTTT
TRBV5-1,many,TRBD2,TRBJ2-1,CASSLSGGSYNEQFF,TGCGCCAGCAGCTTGAGCGGGGGATCCTACAATGAGCAGTTCTTC
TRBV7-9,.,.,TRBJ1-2,CASSLRESNYGYTF,TGTGCCAGCAGCTTGAGAGAGTCTAACTATGGCTACACCTTC
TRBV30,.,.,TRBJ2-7,CAWSVNFESYEQYF,TGTGCCTGGAGTGTAAATTTCGAGTCCTACGAGCAGTACTTC
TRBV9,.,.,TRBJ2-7,CASSVDTGKTSYEQYF,TGTGCCAGCAGCGTAGACACGGGCAAGACCTCCTACGAGCAGTACTTC
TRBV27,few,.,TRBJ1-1,CASSILGARGTEAFF,TGTGCCAGCAGTATCCTAGGGGCGCGGGGCACTGAAGCTTTCTTT